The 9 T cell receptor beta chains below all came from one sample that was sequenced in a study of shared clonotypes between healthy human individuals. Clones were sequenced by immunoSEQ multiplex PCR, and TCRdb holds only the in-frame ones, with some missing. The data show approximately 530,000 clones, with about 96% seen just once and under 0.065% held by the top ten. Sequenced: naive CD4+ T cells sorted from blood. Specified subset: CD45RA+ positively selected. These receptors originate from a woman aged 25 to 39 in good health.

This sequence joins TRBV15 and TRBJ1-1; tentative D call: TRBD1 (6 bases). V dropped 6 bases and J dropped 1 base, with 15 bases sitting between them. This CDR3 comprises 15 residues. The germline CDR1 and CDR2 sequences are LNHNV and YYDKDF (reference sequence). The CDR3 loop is CATSTLQGRNTEAFF. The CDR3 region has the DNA TGTGCCACCAGTACGCTACAGGGACGGAACACTGAAGCTTTCTTT.

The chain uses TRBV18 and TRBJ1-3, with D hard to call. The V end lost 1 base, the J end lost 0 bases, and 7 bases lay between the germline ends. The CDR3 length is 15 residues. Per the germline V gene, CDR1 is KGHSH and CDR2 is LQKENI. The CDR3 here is CASSPQQDSGNTIYF. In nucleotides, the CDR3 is TGTGCCAGCTCACCACAACAAGACTCTGGAAACACCATATATTTT.

The CDR3 DNA is TGTGCCAGCAGCGAAACTAGCGGGAAGTACAATGAGCAGTTCTTC. Translated, it gives CASSETSGKYNEQFF. This chain uses TRBV9 with TRBJ2-1; 10 positions agree with TRBD2. CDR3 length equals 15 residues. Germline CDR1 and CDR2: SGDLS and YYNGEE. V lost 3 bases and J lost 4; bases outside the gene matches: 4. The variable domain in full, completed from reference TRBV9 and TRBJ2-1, reads DSGVTQTPKHLITATGQRVTLRCSPRSGDLSVYWYQQSLDQGLQFLIQYYNGEERAKGNILERFSAQQFPDLHSELNLSSLELGDSALYFCASSETSGKYNEQFFGPGTRLTVL.

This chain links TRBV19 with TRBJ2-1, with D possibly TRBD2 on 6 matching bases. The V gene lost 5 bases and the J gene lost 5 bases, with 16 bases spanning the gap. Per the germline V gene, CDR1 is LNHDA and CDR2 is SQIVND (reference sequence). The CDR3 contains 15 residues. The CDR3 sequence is CASSPRRLGHNEQFF. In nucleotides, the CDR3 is TGTGCCAGTAGTCCCCGCCGACTAGGCCACAATGAGCAGTTCTTC.

The CDR3 nucleotides are TGTGCCAGCAGTTTACCTAGCGTAGGGATCTATGAGCAGTTCTTC. Translation: CASSLPSVGIYEQFF. V gene TRBV28 combines with J gene TRBJ2-1, with a tentative D call TRBD2 (6 bases). The ends were cut back, 2 bases at V and 8 bases at J, with 16 bases in the middle. Germline V CDR1 and CDR2: MDHEN, SYDVKM. The CDR3 contains 15 residues. The complete variable domain, with remaining parts taken from reference TRBV28 and TRBJ2-1, reads DVKVTQSSRYLVKRTGEKVFLECVQDMDHENMFWYRQDPGLGLRLIYFSYDVKMKEKGDIPEGYSVSREKKERFSLILESASTNQTSMYLCASSLPSVGIYEQFFGPGTRLTVL.

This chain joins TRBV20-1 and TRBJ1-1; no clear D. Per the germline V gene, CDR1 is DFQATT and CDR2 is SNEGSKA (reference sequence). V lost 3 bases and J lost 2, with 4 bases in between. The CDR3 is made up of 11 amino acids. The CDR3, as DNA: TGCAGTGCTAGGGACAACACTGAAGCTTTCTTT. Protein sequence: CSARDNTEAFF.

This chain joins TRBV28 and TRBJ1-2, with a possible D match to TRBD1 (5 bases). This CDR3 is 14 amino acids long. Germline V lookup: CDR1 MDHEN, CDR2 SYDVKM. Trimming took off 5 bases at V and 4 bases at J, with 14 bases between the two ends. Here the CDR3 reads CASSNQGSFYGYTF. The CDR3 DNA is TGTGCCAGCAGTAATCAGGGAAGTTTCTATGGCTACACCTTC.

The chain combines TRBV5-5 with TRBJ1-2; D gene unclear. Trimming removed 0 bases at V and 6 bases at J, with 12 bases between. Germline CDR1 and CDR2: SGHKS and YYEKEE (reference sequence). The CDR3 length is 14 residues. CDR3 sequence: CASSLGAGFDGYTF. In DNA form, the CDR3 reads TGTGCCAGCAGCTTGGGGGCGGGGTTTGATGGCTACACCTTC.

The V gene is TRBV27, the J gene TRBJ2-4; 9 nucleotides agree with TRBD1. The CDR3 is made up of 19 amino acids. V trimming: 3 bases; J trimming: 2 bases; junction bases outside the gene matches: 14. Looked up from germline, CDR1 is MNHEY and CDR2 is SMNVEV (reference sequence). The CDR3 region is CASSFYRDREGRTKNIQYF. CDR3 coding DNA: TGTGCCAGCAGTTTTTACCGGGACAGGGAAGGGAGAACCAAAAACATTCAGTACTTC.